This TCR beta chain stems from a study of cytomegalovirus exposure and HLA in healthy donors (dated by TCRdb to the late 2010s). Broadly, across the study: An earlier analysis of several hundred of the donors reported 276 Gb of sequence data and 117 million unique TCR beta sequences obtained from about 180 million T cells. Besides the first cohort of roughly 700 subjects, a separate validation cohort made up of around 120 different subjects was used. On average, around 230,000 unique TCR beta nucleotide sequences were sequenced per donor among a few hundred genotyped donors of the cohort, with about 17% of those sequences being non-productive. To predict cytomegalovirus infection status, the study combined high-throughput TCR immunosequencing, statistical association of individual TCRs with disease status, and machine learning. An earlier analysis of 587 of the donors applied high-throughput TCR beta sequencing to assess whether each TCR beta V gene segment acted as functional or pseudogenic. Donor age, sex, ethnicity and CMV serostatus were compiled alongside the repertoire data. Both class I and class II loci were covered by HLA typing, at four-digit resolution. The number of typed donors differed by locus: roughly 620-630 for A, B, C, DRB1 and DQB1; 522 for DQA1; 606 for DPA1; and some 470 for DPB1. All discovery cohort repertoires had been generated using a single sequencing platform. Rather than using new phenotypic data, the later analysis identified candidate immune exposures from TCR beta sequences and from how often those sequences occurred across donors. Among the roughly 380 genotyped donors, more than 70% belonged to the genetic ancestry cluster associated with self-reported Caucasian donors. A later genetic analysis used genome-wide SNP genotypes for about three fifths of the 666 donors, treating that subset as a discovery cohort. Four to six DR-DQ haplotypes were handled as single units for association and clustering, since linkage in the cohort was strong. A later analysis re-analyzed previously published TCR beta repertoires from roughly 600 donors and added high-resolution HLA genotyping to study TCR occurrence patterns. Roughly 300 gigabases of sequencing data and around 80 million unique TCR sequences made up an early release that covered 500 to 650 HLA-typed donors. The aim of the study was to test whether cataloging public T cell receptors could identify signatures of past pathogen exposure. The study used immunosequencing to profile the T cell repertoires of approximately 690 subjects and linked those repertoires to cytomegalovirus serostatus.

The cohort comprised some 680 healthy bone marrow donors. At the time of sampling, all cohort members were nominally healthy, though unrecorded immune exposures were likely present. The donor was CMV seronegative and belonged to the group of roughly 330 seronegative cohort members. Each donor provided a peripheral blood sample, and peripheral blood mononuclear cells were used for TCR beta sequencing. Genomic DNA extraction from the blood cell samples was performed with the Qiagen DNeasy Blood Extraction Kit. Broader findings and caveats from the paper: In a later genetic analysis, fewer N-insertions in productive TCRs were reported among donors in an Asian-associated ancestry cluster than the roughly 710-donor mean. A later genetic analysis associated a missense DCLRE1C variant with V-gene and J-gene trimming of TCR beta chains, and an independent cohort replicated the association. In vitro tests confirmed that three of the cytomegalovirus-associated TCR beta chains recognize cytomegalovirus antigens. Because some donors lacked HLA typing at each locus, the association tests relied only on the typed subset. In a later analysis, TCR association rates were found to vary across HLA loci, with the most associated TCRs seen for DRB1 alleles and the fewest for HLA-C alleles. At a false discovery rate of 0.05, a later analysis linked 16,951 TCR beta sequences to specific HLA alleles. The cohort was sequenced for TCR beta chains only, and without alpha or paired-chain data the features that could be detected were limited. Correlated functional status among segregating V segments might be attributable to linkage disequilibrium, but an unknown experimental factor could not be ruled out. When HLA alleles, especially DR and DQ, strongly co-occurred, TCR associations were difficult to assign to individual alleles. The classifier was reported to diagnose cytomegalovirus status with high specificity and sensitivity in both the original cohort and the validation cohort. While some public TCRs were present in many individuals, most TCR sequences turned up only very rarely across donors. Broadly in line with IMGT annotations, most TCR beta V segments showed up in productive rearrangements about 87% or about 30% of the time in an earlier analysis of 450 to 600 of the donors. According to the authors, the approach could potentially be generalized to other disease states and immunological phenotypes. Several of the top co-occurrence clusters appeared to be linked to parvovirus B19, influenza, CMV and Epstein-Barr virus, according to a later analysis. A group of highly shared sequence variants was considered likely to be a technical artifact of the sequencing pipeline. A further reported finding was that TCR beta sequences accurately predicted the HLA-A and HLA-B alleles for most subjects in the first cohort. For the cohort, immune exposure information was limited to CMV serostatus. Presence/absence analyses assumed roughly uniform sequencing depth across donors, an assumption that may not hold. Most CMV-associated TCR beta chains appeared to be HLA-restricted in a later analysis, and the HLA associations seemed to be driven largely by CMV exposure. Because counts were too low, fewer than 20 rarely observed V segments, including chromosome 9 orphons, were excluded from the earlier analysis of roughly 580 of the donors. Because the 87-base-pair reads could not distinguish some IMGT-functional V segments, including TRBV6-2 and TRBV6-3, those segments were excluded. The study gave a list of more than 150 TCR beta chains associated with cytomegalovirus. In a later analysis, HLA-associated TCR beta chains showed more clonal expansion and lower generation probabilities than non-associated chains that were equally common.

Ends trimmed: V by 1 base, J by 4 bases; bases unmatched to a gene: 5. Based on the germline V gene, the CDR1 and CDR2 sequences are SGHRS and YFSETQ. Reading from cysteine to phenylalanine, the CDR3 counts 15 amino acids. The sequence is cut down to CDR3 DNA, 45 bases in frame from base 1. To prepare the library, the immunoSEQ multiplex PCR assay was applied. A mixture of 60 forward primers for TCR Vbeta segments and 13 reverse primers for TCR Jbeta segments was used in the multiplex PCR. The CDR3 region of rearranged TCR beta genes was amplified from genomic DNA by a multiplex PCR assay. Amplified TCR beta libraries were sequenced as 87-base-pair reads on the Illumina HiSeq System. On the authors' methods: A later analysis counted about 80 million unique TCR beta chains across the 650 to 700 repertoires, and some 11 million of these chains were shared by at least two donors. A nearest-neighbor algorithm error-corrected the raw reads and collapsed the reads into unique sequences, merging closely related sequences to remove PCR and sequencing errors. To assign V, D and J gene segments, CDR3 sequences were aligned to IMGT reference sequences. For a sequence to be retained, a match of at least six nucleotides was required to both a V gene segment and a J gene segment. A rearrangement counted as productive if the CDR3 had no stop codons and remained in frame with V and J, and every other rearrangement counted as non-productive. CDR3 was defined by IMGT convention, running from the second conserved V-encoded cysteine to the conserved J-encoded phenylalanine. In an earlier analysis of 500 to 650 of the donors, sequences lacking an unambiguous match to a single V gene segment were excluded. In an earlier analysis of around 590 of the donors, a V segment was called functional when productive rearrangements were above 56.7%, and segregating when the standard deviation between donors exceeded 5%. A statistical classification framework was built for diagnosing cytomegalovirus status from the catalog of TCR beta chain sequences. A later analysis assigned V and J genes by comparing TCR nucleotide sequences with IMGT/GENE-DB human TR gene sequences. Using the TCRdist pipeline, a later analysis assigned CDR3 sequences along with most-parsimonious VDJ recombination scenarios. In a later analysis, every TCR beta chain was defined by the combination of its CDR3 amino acid sequence and its V-gene family, and reads without a unique V-gene family were dropped. To address suspected cross-contamination and a sequencing artifact, a later analysis removed 592 highly shared, low-generation-probability nucleotide sequences. A later analysis calculated a clonal expansion index for each public chain from normalized within-repertoire ranks of inferred template counts. A later analysis computed generation probabilities with a VDJ recombination model fitted to out-of-frame rearrangements, and checked the results against IGoR. In a later analysis, hypergeometric tests were used to score TCR-TCR, TCR-HLA and TCR-CMV co-occurrence, with a repertoire-size bias correction applied to TCR pairs. To estimate false discovery rates, a later analysis permuted the HLA or CMV assignments 20 times. In a later analysis, co-occurring TCRs were grouped using DBSCAN, with TCRdist sequence similarity added in when clustering inside HLA-allele-positive subsets. Repertoires with fewer than 30,000 or more than 120,000 public chains were left out of co-occurrence clustering, as were about 5 repertoires with anomalous nucleotide sharing. Held by TCRdb, this immuneACCESS table contains in-frame sequences only and omits some clones. Under half of the omission traces to an unresolved V gene where checked; the cause of the rest is unknown. V, J and clone size were drawn from that table, and D and trimming were deduced from the DNA. The sample data list about 85,000 clones, and about 66% of these were observed just once. The ten most abundant clones make up roughly 2.2% of the sample.

As for this clone: It has no known antigen specificity. Per-base quality was not reported, and no clone a single base away is much larger than it.

The origin of this receptor is a man between 25 and 39 years old in good health and CMV-seronegative. In this chain, TRBV5-1 is recombined with TRBJ2-3, with 8 junctional bases fitting TRBD2. Sequenced material: PBMCs. The CDR3 has the sequence CASSLRSGGSDTQYF. The DNA sequence is TGCGCCAGCAGCTTGAGGAGCGGGGGCTCAGATACGCAGTATTTT. The CDR3 plus the reference TRBV5-1 and TRBJ2-3 genes for the other parts give the full variable domain: KAGVTQTPRYLIKTRGQQVTLSCSPISGHRSVSWYQQTPGQGLQFLFEYFSETQRNKGNFPGRFSGRQFSNSRSEMNVSTLELGDSALYLCASSLRSGGSDTQYFGPGTRLTVL.